This T cell receptor (beta chain) was sequenced during a study of blood T cell repertoires in COVID-19. In the study overall: The samples span acute and convalescent COVID-19 from the United States, Italy and Spain. T cells, B-cell-depleted T cells, or PBMCs supplied cDNA or gDNA.

TCRdb keeps only in-frame clones here, not all; method: immunoSEQ multiplex PCR. The sample shows tens of thousands of clones, 65% to 80% of them seen only once. Looked up from germline, CDR1 is LNHDA and CDR2 is SQIVND (reference sequence). The junction had 14 bases not matched to a gene; V was cut back by 9 bases and J by 8 bases. The CDR3 extends over 16 amino acids. This sequence was found in a man between 25 and 39 years old with COVID-19, enrolled during active disease. The gene calls are TRBV19 and TRBJ2-1; TRBD1 aligns across 12 bases. The sample comprised peripheral blood. The CDR3 region has the DNA TGTGCCAGCCTCTCCCCGGGACAGGGGGCGCGGGATGAGCAGTTCTTC. Protein: CASLSPGQGARDEQFF.